Following are 9 T cell receptor beta chains from one sample sequenced in a study of blood T cell repertoires in COVID-19. TCRdb's table, derived via immunoSEQ multiplex PCR, lists solely in-frame clones and lacks some. The sample consists of fewer than 500,000 clones, 70% to 90% of them appearing once. The sample was PBMCs or T cells enriched from blood (not recorded which). The receptors were gathered from a young woman with acute COVID-19.

The chain couples TRBV14 to TRBJ2-6; the match to TRBD1 covers 8 bases. The CDR3 loop spans 17 amino acids. CDR1 is SGHDN and CDR2 is FVKESK in the germline V gene. Trimming at V came to 4 bases and at J to 2 bases, leaving 7 bases not matched to a gene. In DNA, the CDR3 is TGTGCCAGCAGCCGGACAGGGAAATCCCCTGGGGCCAACGTCCTGACTTTC. Translated, it gives CASSRTGKSPGANVLTF. Supplemented by reference TRBV14 and TRBJ2-6, the full variable domain reads EAGVTQFPSHSVIEKGQTVTLRCDPISGHDNLYWYRRVMGKEIKFLLHFVKESKQDESGMPNNRFLAERTGGTYSTLKVQPAELEDSGVYFCASSRTGKSPGANVLTFGAGSRLTVL.

V usage is TRBV24-1 and J usage is TRBJ2-1; TRBD1 aligns across 11 bases. After removal of 2 bases from V and 4 bases from J, the junction contained 6 bases not matched to a gene. The CDR3 contains 17 residues. Per germline, CDR1 KGHDR and CDR2 SFDVKD. CDR3 in DNA: TGTGCCACCAGTGATTCCCGGGACAGGGGGAAATACAATGAGCAGTTCTTC. Protein product: CATSDSRDRGKYNEQFF.

The CDR3 here is CASSQDPQVEQFF. CDR3 in DNA: TGCGCCAGCAGCCAAGATCCCCAGGTTGAGCAGTTCTTC. The chain employs TRBV4-1 and TRBJ2-1; D is uncertain. Germline values: CDR1 MGHRA, CDR2 YSYEKL. The germline V and J ends were trimmed by 0 bases and 9 bases, with 9 bases remaining between them. The CDR3 contains 13 residues.

The chain employs TRBV25-1 and TRBJ2-3; D gene uncertain. This CDR3 comprises 13 residues. Looked up from germline, CDR1 is MGHDK and CDR2 is SYGVNS. V was pared by 0 bases and J by 3 bases, with 4 bases between. CDR3 residues: CASSEYGTDTQYF. The CDR3 DNA reads TGTGCCAGCAGTGAATACGGGACAGATACGCAGTATTTT.

The chain joins TRBV19 to TRBJ1-6; TRBD1 agrees at 10 bases. The germline V gene encodes CDR1 LNHDA and CDR2 SQIVND (reference sequence). Trimming removed 6 bases from V and 0 bases from J; junction bases left unmatched: 11. CDR3 length equals 19 residues. In DNA form, the CDR3 reads TGTGCCAGTAGGCCCCGGGACAGGGGCCTTAGCTCCTATAATTCACCCCTCCACTTT. Protein sequence: CASRPRDRGLSSYNSPLHF.

This clone was observed a handful of times. The chain uses TRBV13 and TRBJ2-1; 12 bases agree with TRBD2. Germline CDR1 is PRHDT and CDR2 is FYEKMQ (reference sequence). The CDR3 runs 16 residues. Trimming at V came to 3 bases and at J to 3 bases, leaving 3 bases not matched to a gene. CDR3 sequence reads: CASSFILAGGYNEQFF. In DNA form, the CDR3 reads TGTGCCAGCAGCTTCATACTAGCGGGAGGCTACAATGAGCAGTTCTTC.

The genes are TRBV28 and TRBJ2-1, with 9 bases aligning to TRBD2. The V gene's germline CDR1 is MDHEN and CDR2 SYDVKM. The CDR3 extends over 15 amino acids. Trimming cost V 5 bases and J 3 bases; bases outside gene matches: 5. DNA of the CDR3: TGTGCCAGCAGTAATAGCGGGAGCCGCTACAATGAGCAGTTCTTC. This translates into CASSNSGSRYNEQFF.

The rearrangement uses TRBV12-3 or TRBV12-4 and TRBJ2-7, with D possibly matching TRBD2 (5 bases). This CDR3 region has 12 residues. Trimming removed 3 bases at V and 7 bases at J, with 10 bases between. CDR3 residues: CASSFFRGEQYF. DNA of the CDR3: TGTGCCAGCAGTTTCTTCCGGGGTGAGCAGTACTTC.

V and J are TRBV28 and TRBJ1-6, with unresolved D. Trimming stripped 1 base from V and 7 bases from J, with 14 bases between. Germline loops: CDR1 MDHEN, CDR2 SYDVKM. CDR3 length: 16 amino acids. The DNA of the CDR3 is TGTGCCAGCAGTTTATTATCTCCACTAGACAATTCACCCCTCCACTTT. The encoded protein is CASSLLSPLDNSPLHF.